A single sample gave rise to the 24 T cell receptor beta chains below, sequenced in a study of response to subunit inactivated influenza vaccine. TCRdb reprocessed the RT-PCR reads with MiXCR, giving one entry per CDR3 protein. The profile covers 180,000 or so distinct CDR3 sequences, with roughly 12% appearing a single time and around 28% taken by the ten largest. Separately, the same data were catalogued under a study of T cells expressing NK-cell markers. In that study: Production of TCR beta cDNA relied on 5'RACE template switching with UMIs.

The starting material was CD8+ T cells sorted from PBMCs, obtained 12 days after vaccination. The source is a man aged 50 or older who received an inactivated influenza vaccine.

This clonotype was seen repeatedly, ten times or more. The chain carries TRBV27 and TRBJ2-1; 12 positions agree with TRBD2. The germline CDR1 and CDR2 sequences are MNHEY and SMNVEV (reference sequence). V lost 5 bases and J lost 4; bases outside the gene matches: 6. The CDR3 runs to 16 residues. In nucleotides, the CDR3 is TGTGCCAGCAGTCCCACGGGACTAGCGGGTTACAATGAGCAGTTCTTC. Translated, it gives CASSPTGLAGYNEQFF.

This clonotype has only a few counts. This rearrangement joins TRBV29-1 to TRBJ2-7, with 7 bases lining up with TRBD2. CDR1 is SQVTM, CDR2 ANQGSEA, per germline. V lost 5 bases, J lost 0 bases, and 7 bases stayed unmatched. The CDR3 extends over 14 amino acids. The CDR3 DNA follows: TGCAGCGTTATTCTAGCGGCAAGCTCCTACGAGCAGTACTTC. Its translation: CSVILAASSYEQYF.

J is TRBJ2-3 and V is TRBV20-1; TRBD2 aligns across 8 bases. The germline V gene encodes CDR1 DFQATT and CDR2 SNEGSKA (reference sequence). This CDR3 comprises 14 residues. The junction had 3 bases not matched to a gene; V was cut back by 0 bases and J by 4 bases. The CDR3 reads CSARDSGIADTQYF. CDR3 in DNA: TGCAGTGCTAGAGATAGCGGGATAGCAGATACGCAGTATTTT.

The chain has TRBV3-1 and TRBJ2-4; D is tentatively TRBD1 or TRBD2 (5 bases each). The CDR3 consists of 13 residues. The V end lost 2 bases, the J end lost 7 bases, and 9 bases lay between the germline ends. Germline CDR1 LGHDT, CDR2 YNNKEL (reference sequence). The CDR3, as DNA: TGTGCCAGCAGCCAATCGGGACGCAACATTCAGTACTTC. It codes for CASSQSGRNIQYF.

The table lists this clonotype with a few counts. The rearrangement joins TRBV7-3 to TRBJ2-1, with 7 nucleotides matching TRBD1. Germline CDR1 is SGHTA and CDR2 is FQGTGA. The trim removed 5 bases at V and 4 bases at J, leaving 5 bases unmatched. This CDR3 is built from 14 residues. CDR3 sequence reads: CASSGEGQYNEQFF. The CDR3, as DNA: TGTGCCAGCAGCGGAGAGGGACAGTACAATGAGCAGTTCTTC.

This clonotype was recorded at least ten times. V usage is TRBV2 and J usage is TRBJ2-2; no firm D call. There are 13 residues in the CDR3. The ends were cut back, 10 bases at V and 4 bases at J, with 13 bases in the middle. Germline loops: CDR1 SNHLY, CDR2 FYNNEI. CDR3 residues: CAISRTGTGELFF. CDR3 in DNA: TGTGCCATCTCCCGGACGGGCACCGGGGAGCTGTTTTTT.

The chain has TRBV15 and TRBJ2-1; possibly TRBD2 for D (5 bases). The CDR3 runs 17 residues. Between the trimmed V and J ends, which lost 0 bases and 7 bases, there was a span of 19 bases. The germline gives CDR1 LNHNV, CDR2 YYDKDF (reference sequence). CDR3 coding DNA: TGTGCCACCAGCAGAGATTTGACTATCGCACGAAGTAATGAGCAGTTCTTC. This gives the protein CATSRDLTIARSNEQFF. Based on the CDR3 plus reference TRBV15 and TRBJ2-1, the full variable domain is DAMVIQNPRYQVTQFGKPVTLSCSQTLNHNVMYWYQQKSSQAPKLLFHYYDKDFNNEADTPDNFQSRRPNTSFCFLDIRSPGLGDTAMYLCATSRDLTIARSNEQFFGPGTRLTVL.

The CDR3 bases are TGTGCCAGCAGTAGATGGACTAGCGCGGCCTACGAGCAGTACTTC. Its translation is CASSRWTSAAYEQYF. The J gene is TRBJ2-7, the V gene TRBV12-3 or TRBV12-4, with 9 bases that match TRBD2. The CDR3 is 15 residues long. Trimming cost V 5 bases and J 2 bases; bases outside gene matches: 7.

This clonotype was found many times. The chain is built from TRBV9 and TRBJ2-3; 8 bases align to TRBD2. Unmatched junction bases numbered 1, after V lost 3 bases and J lost 1 base. Germline loops: CDR1 SGDLS, CDR2 YYNGEE. This CDR3 spans 14 amino acids. The CDR3 spells CASSAGGGTDTQYF. CDR3 nucleotides: TGTGCCAGCAGCGCGGGGGGGGGCACAGATACGCAGTATTTT.

This clonotype was seen only a few times. V usage is TRBV28 and J usage is TRBJ1-5; D not resolved. The CDR3 totals 15 residues. V was trimmed by 6 bases and J by 7 bases, leaving 19 bases between them. The germline V gene has CDR1 MDHEN and CDR2 SYDVKM. The CDR3 coding sequence is TGTGCCAGCAGATACTCAACCAGGAAGTCCCAGCCCCAGCATTTT. Protein sequence: CASRYSTRKSQPQHF.

This clonotype appeared a few times. V is TRBV20-1 and J is TRBJ1-3; D not resolved. Germline V gives CDR1 DFQATT, CDR2 SNEGSKA (reference sequence). This CDR3 contains 14 residues. Between the trimmed V and J ends, which lost 3 bases and 7 bases, there was a span of 16 bases. DNA of the CDR3: TGCAGTGCTAGTGTGTTCGGGGAGTGGAACACCATATATTTT. It is translated as CSASVFGEWNTIYF.

This clonotype turned up a few times. V gene TRBV5-1 combines with J gene TRBJ2-7; D is unresolved. The CDR3 spans 13 residues. V was trimmed by 0 bases and J by 11 bases, leaving 15 bases between them. Germline assignment: CDR1 SGHRS and CDR2 YFSETQ. Here the CDR3 reads CASSLGGAALEYF. CDR3 nucleotide sequence: TGCGCCAGCAGCTTGGGGGGTGCTGCACTGGAGTACTTC.

This chain connects TRBV20-1 to TRBJ1-2, with 10 nucleotides matching TRBD1. The J segment lost 3 bases and the V segment lost 6 bases, leaving 4 bases of the junction unmatched. This CDR3 region has 13 residues. From germline, CDR1 is DFQATT and CDR2 SNEGSKA (reference sequence). Here the CDR3 DNA reads TGCAGTGCACGGACAGGGGGGGACTATGGCTACACCTTC. Residues: CSARTGGDYGYTF.

The genes are TRBV12-3 or TRBV12-4 and TRBJ2-5; D call uncertain. V gave up 3 bases and J gave up 2 bases, with 7 bases separating them. The CDR3 loop spans 13 amino acids. The CDR3 coding sequence is TGTGCCAGCAGTTTCTACCAGCAAGAGACCCAGTACTTC. Encoded protein: CASSFYQQETQYF.

The chain is built from TRBV6-6 and TRBJ2-1, with TRBD1 identical over 9 bases. Germline V lookup: CDR1 MNHNY, CDR2 SVGAGI (reference sequence). The junction had 6 bases not matched to a gene; V was cut back by 5 bases and J by 10 bases. This CDR3 region has 13 residues. The CDR3 DNA reads as TGTGCCAGCAGTATCGGGGGACAGGGAGAGCAGTTCTTC. It encodes CASSIGGQGEQFF.

The DNA for the CDR3 is TGTGCCAGCAGTTTAACTAGGGGACTAGATACGCAGTATTTT. This gives the protein CASSLTRGLDTQYF. This chain uses TRBV27 with TRBJ2-3; tentative D call: TRBD2 (6 bases). The CDR3 has 14 residues. Trimming removed 2 bases from V and 5 bases from J, with 11 bases in between. Germline V gives CDR1 MNHEY, CDR2 SMNVEV (reference sequence).

The chain employs TRBV4-1 and TRBJ1-1; possibly TRBD1 for D (5 bases). Germline V CDR1 and CDR2: MGHRA, YSYEKL. The CDR3 is 15 residues long. V was clipped by 3 bases and J by 0 bases, with 11 bases between them. CDR3 nucleotide sequence: TGCGCCAGCAGCCAGGTGACAGATATGAACACTGAAGCTTTCTTT. It is translated as CASSQVTDMNTEAFF.

This clonotype was counted only a few times. Here the CDR3 DNA reads TGTGCCAGCAGCACCGGGACAGATCTAGCCAAAAACATTCAGTACTTC. Translated: CASSTGTDLAKNIQYF. The rearrangement joins TRBV5-6 to TRBJ2-4; TRBD1 matches 7 bases. Germline CDR1 is SGHDT and CDR2 is YYEEEE. The CDR3 loop spans 16 amino acids. Unmatched junction bases numbered 7, after V lost 4 bases and J lost 0 bases.

Only one count was recorded for this clonotype. The chain has TRBV12-2 and TRBJ1-3; the table gives TRBD1 as D, unverified against the DNA. TRBV12-2 is termed a pseudogene. The CDR3 spans 17 residues. In nucleotides, the CDR3 is TGTGCAAGTCGCTCAACTCAACCGGAGGGGGCCATAGACACCATATATTTT. Protein: CASRSTQPEGAIDTIYF.

This clonotype showed up just a few times. The chain joins TRBV29-1 to TRBJ2-2; D remains ambiguous. This CDR3 contains 11 residues. Trimming took 3 bases from V and 6 from J, leaving 5 bases between them. The germline gives CDR1 SQVTM, CDR2 ANQGSEA. CDR3 sequence (DNA): TGCAGCGTTGATTACTCCGGGGAGCTGTTTTTT. This gives the protein CSVDYSGELFF.

The genes are TRBV11-2 and TRBJ2-1, with no clear D. This CDR3 is built from 13 residues. The germline V gene has CDR1 SGHAT and CDR2 FQNNGV. Trimming pared 5 bases from V and 7 bases from J, leaving 12 bases between. The CDR3 protein is CASSRIRGNEQFF. In DNA, the CDR3 is TGTGCCAGCAGCCGAATTCGTGGGAATGAGCAGTTCTTC.

This clonotype was seen a few times. The chain carries TRBV7-6 and TRBJ2-7; TRBD1 matches at 7 bases. Unmatched junction bases numbered 4, after V lost 1 base and J lost 4 bases. Looked up from germline, CDR1 is SGHVS and CDR2 is FNYEAQ. This CDR3 has 14 amino acids. CDR3 sequence (DNA): TGTGCCAGCAGCTTAGGCTCGGGACAGTACGAGCAGTACTTC. Protein product: CASSLGSGQYEQYF.

The J gene is TRBJ2-7, the V gene TRBV6-2 or TRBV6-3; a possible D gene is TRBD2 (7 bases). Germline V gene lookup returns CDR1 MNHEY and CDR2 SVGEGT. V was trimmed by 8 bases and J by 6 bases, leaving 38 bases between them. CDR3 size: 20 residues. Here the CDR3 reads CASSYGGNEHRASPPLEQYF. The CDR3, as DNA: TGTGCCAGCTCCTACGGGGGGAACGAACACAGGGCAAGCCCTCCCCTCGAGCAGTACTTC.

This clonotype has ten or more counts. J is TRBJ2-1 and V is TRBV4-3; 11 positions match TRBD2. The CDR3 has 16 amino acids. The junction had 2 bases not matched to a gene; V was cut back by 0 bases and J by 4 bases. The germline gives CDR1 LGHNA, CDR2 YSLEER. The CDR3 spells CASSQERLAGYNEQFF. In DNA, the CDR3 is TGCGCCAGCAGCCAAGAAAGACTAGCGGGGTACAATGAGCAGTTCTTC.